This TCR beta chain was observed in a study of quantifying T cell responses using KT2 cells. Turning to the study itself: RNA was reverse transcribed with TCR alpha and beta constant-region primers.

General study points: Detection of KT2 sequences held at the lowest tested level, about one cell per 100,000 PBMC. KT2 sequence counts showed saturation when very many KT2 cells were spiked in.

This clonotype showed up just a few times. Its target is not known. The CDR3 is 11 amino acids. V was pared by 5 bases and J by 1 base, with 2 bases between. CDR1 and CDR2 (germline): DFQATT, SNEGSKA (reference sequence). KT2, a clone with a known TCR, was spiked into unfractionated PBMC. An oligo carrying a UMI was ligated to the cDNA 3' end. The first PCR ran roughly 4 cycles with an equimolar RC1.1 and RC1.2 beta primer mix. From the second PCR onward, TCR alpha and beta chains were processed separately. TCRdb ran MiXCR on the UMI-ligation and nested PCR reads and lists one entry per CDR3 protein. The sample holds tens of thousands of distinct CDR3 sequences; around 12% are singletons and the top ten take around 9.9%.

The clonotype originates from a human donor. The gene calls are TRBV20-1 and TRBJ2-2; no clear D. Sequencing was done on a sample of PBMCs spiked with cells of the T cell clone KT2. CDR3 coding DNA: TGCAGTGCTGTGAACACCGGGGAGCTGTTTTTT. Its translation: CSAVNTGELFF.